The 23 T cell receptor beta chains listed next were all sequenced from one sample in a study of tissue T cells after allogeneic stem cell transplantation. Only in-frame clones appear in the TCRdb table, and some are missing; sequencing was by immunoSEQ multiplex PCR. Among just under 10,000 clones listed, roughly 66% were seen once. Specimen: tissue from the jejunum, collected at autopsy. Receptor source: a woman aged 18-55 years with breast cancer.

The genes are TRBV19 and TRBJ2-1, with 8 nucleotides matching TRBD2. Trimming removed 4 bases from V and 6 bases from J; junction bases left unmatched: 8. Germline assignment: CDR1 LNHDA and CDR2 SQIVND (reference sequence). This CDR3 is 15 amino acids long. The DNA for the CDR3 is TGTGCCAGTAGTAATACGGGACTAGGGGGCAATGAGCAGTTCTTC. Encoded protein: CASSNTGLGGNEQFF.

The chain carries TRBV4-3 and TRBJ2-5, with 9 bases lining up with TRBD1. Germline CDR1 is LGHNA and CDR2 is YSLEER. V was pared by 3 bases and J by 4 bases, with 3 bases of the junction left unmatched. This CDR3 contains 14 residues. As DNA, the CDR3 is TGCGCCAGCAGCCACGAGGGACAGGGAGAGACCCAGTACTTC. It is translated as CASSHEGQGETQYF.

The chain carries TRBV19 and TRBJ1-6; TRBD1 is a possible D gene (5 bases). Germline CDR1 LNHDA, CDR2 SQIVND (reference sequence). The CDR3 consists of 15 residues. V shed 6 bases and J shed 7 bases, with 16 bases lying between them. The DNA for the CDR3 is TGTGCCAGTAGCCGGAAGACAGTGGGCAATTCACCCCTCCACTTT. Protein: CASSRKTVGNSPLHF.

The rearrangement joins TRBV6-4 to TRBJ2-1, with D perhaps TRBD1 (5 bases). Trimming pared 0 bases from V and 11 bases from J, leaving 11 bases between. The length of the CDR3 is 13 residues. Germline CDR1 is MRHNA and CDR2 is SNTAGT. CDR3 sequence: CASSDSIDRKQFF. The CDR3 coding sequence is TGTGCCAGCAGTGACTCGATAGACAGAAAGCAGTTCTTC.

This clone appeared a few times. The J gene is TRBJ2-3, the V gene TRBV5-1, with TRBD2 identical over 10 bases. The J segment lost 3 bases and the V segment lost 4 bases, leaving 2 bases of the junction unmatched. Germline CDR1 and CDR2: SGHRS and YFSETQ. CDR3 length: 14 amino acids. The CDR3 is CASSLAGATDTQYF. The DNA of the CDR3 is TGCGCCAGCAGCCTAGCGGGAGCAACAGATACGCAGTATTTT. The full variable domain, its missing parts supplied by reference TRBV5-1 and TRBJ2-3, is KAGVTQTPRYLIKTRGQQVTLSCSPISGHRSVSWYQQTPGQGLQFLFEYFSETQRNKGNFPGRFSGRQFSNSRSEMNVSTLELGDSALYLCASSLAGATDTQYFGPGTRLTVL.

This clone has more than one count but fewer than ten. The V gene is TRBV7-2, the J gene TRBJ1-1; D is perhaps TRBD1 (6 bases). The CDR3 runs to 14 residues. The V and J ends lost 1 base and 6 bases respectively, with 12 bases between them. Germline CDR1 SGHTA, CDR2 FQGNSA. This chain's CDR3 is CASSLDRVLPEAFF. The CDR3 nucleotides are TGTGCCAGCAGCTTAGACAGGGTATTACCTGAAGCTTTCTTT.

The CDR3 loop is CASSFTTGDYEQYF. DNA of the CDR3: TGTGCCAGCAGCTTTACGACAGGGGACTACGAGCAGTACTTC. V gene TRBV7-8 combines with J gene TRBJ2-7; 8 bases match TRBD1. The CDR3 is made up of 14 amino acids. Germline loops: CDR1 SGHVS, CDR2 FQNEAQ. Trimming removed 3 bases from V and 3 bases from J; junction bases left unmatched: 4.

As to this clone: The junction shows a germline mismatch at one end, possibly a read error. The CDR3 loop is CASCQVGGTGGGTEAFF. The CDR3 nucleotides read TGCGCCAGCTGCCAAGTGGGGGGGACAGGGGGAGGCACTGAAGCTTTCTTT. The chain is built from TRBV4-3 and TRBJ1-1, with 11 bases fitting TRBD1. The CDR3 is 17 residues long. Germline values: CDR1 LGHNA, CDR2 YSLEER.

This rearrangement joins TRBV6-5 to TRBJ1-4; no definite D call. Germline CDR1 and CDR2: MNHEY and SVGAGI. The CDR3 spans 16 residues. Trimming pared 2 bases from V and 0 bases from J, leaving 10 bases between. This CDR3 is CASSYQLATTNEKLFF. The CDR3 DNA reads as TGTGCCAGCAGTTACCAGCTAGCAACAACTAATGAAAAACTGTTTTTT.

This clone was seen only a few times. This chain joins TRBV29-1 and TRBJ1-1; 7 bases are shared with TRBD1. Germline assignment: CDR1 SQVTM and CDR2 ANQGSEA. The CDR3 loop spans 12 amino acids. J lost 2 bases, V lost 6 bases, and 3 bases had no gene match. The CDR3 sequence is CSVGQDNTEAFF. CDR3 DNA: TGCAGCGTAGGACAGGACAACACTGAAGCTTTCTTT.

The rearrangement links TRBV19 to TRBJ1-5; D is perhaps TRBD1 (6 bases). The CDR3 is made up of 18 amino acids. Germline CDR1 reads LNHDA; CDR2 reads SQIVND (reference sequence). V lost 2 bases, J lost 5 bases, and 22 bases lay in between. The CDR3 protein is CASSIKGRTGRGDQPQHF. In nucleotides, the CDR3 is TGTGCCAGTAGTATAAAGGGGCGGACGGGGAGGGGGGATCAGCCCCAGCATTTT. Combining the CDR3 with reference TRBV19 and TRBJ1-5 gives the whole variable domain DGGITQSPKYLFRKEGQNVTLSCEQNLNHDAMYWYRQDPGQGLRLIYYSQIVNDFQKGDIAEGYSVSREKKESFPLTVTSAQKNPTAFYLCASSIKGRTGRGDQPQHFGDGTRLSIL.

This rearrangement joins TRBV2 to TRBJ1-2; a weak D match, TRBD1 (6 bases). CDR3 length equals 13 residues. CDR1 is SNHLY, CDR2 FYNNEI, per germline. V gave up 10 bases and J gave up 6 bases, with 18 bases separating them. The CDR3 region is CAINNRAGNGYTF. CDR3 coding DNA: TGTGCCATCAATAACAGGGCCGGGAATGGCTACACCTTC. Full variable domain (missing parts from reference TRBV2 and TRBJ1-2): EPEVTQTPSHQVTQMGQEVILRCVPISNHLYFYWYRQILGQKVEFLVSFYNNEISEKSEIFDDQFSVERPDGSNFTLKIRSTKLEDSAMYFCAINNRAGNGYTFGSGTRLTVV.

CDR3 region: CASSLGSSNQPQHF. The DNA of the CDR3 is TGTGCCAGCAGCTTGGGCAGTAGCAATCAGCCCCAGCATTTT. The J gene is TRBJ1-5, the V gene TRBV5-5; D not resolved. This CDR3 is 14 amino acids long. From germline, CDR1 is SGHKS and CDR2 YYEKEE (reference sequence). V dropped 0 bases and J dropped 0 bases, with 4 bases sitting between them.

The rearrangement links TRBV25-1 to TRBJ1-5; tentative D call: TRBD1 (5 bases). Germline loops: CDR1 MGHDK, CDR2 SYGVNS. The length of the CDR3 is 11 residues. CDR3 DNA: TGTGCGAGGGGCCTCAATCAGCCCCAGCATTTT. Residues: CARGLNQPQHF.

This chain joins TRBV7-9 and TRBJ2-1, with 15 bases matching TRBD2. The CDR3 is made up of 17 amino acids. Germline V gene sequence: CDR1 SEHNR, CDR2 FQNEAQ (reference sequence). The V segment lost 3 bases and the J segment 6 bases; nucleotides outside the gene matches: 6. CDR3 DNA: TGTGCCAGCAGCTTGGGACTAGCGGGGGGAGGTGGCAATGAGCAGTTCTTC. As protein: CASSLGLAGGGGNEQFF. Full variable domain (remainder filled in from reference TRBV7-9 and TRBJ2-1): DTGVSQNPRHKITKRGQNVTFRCDPISEHNRLYWYRQTLGQGPEFLTYFQNEAQLEKSRLLSDRFSAERPKGSFSTLEIQRTEQGDSAMYLCASSLGLAGGGGNEQFFGPGTRLTVL.

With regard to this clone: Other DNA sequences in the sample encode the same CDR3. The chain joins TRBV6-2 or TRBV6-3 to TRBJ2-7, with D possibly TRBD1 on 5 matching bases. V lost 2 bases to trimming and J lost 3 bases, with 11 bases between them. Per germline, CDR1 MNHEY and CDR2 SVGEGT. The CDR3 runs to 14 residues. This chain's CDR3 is CASSYVAGNYEQYF. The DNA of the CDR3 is TGTGCCAGCAGTTACGTGGCAGGGAACTACGAGCAGTACTTC.

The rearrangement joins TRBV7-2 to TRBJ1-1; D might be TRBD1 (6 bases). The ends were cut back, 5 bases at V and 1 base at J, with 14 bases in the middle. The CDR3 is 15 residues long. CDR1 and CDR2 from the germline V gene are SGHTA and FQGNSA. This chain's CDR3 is CASSLRQASNTEAFF. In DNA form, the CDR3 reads TGTGCCAGCAGCCTAAGACAGGCTTCGAACACTGAAGCTTTCTTT.

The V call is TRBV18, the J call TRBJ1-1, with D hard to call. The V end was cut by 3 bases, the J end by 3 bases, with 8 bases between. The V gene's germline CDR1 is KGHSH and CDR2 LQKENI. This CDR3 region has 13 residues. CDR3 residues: CASSPAWDTEAFF. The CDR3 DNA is TGTGCCAGCTCACCTGCTTGGGACACTGAAGCTTTCTTT. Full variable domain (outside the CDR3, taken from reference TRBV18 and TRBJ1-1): NAGVMQNPRHLVRRRGQEARLRCSPMKGHSHVYWYRQLPEEGLKFMVYLQKENIIDESGMPKERFSAEFPKEGPSILRIQQVVRGDSAAYFCASSPAWDTEAFFGQGTRLTVV.

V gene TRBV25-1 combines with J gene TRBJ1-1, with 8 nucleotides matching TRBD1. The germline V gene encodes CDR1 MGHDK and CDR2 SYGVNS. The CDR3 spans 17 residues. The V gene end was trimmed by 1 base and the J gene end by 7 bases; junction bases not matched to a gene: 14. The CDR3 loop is CASSELGTPDREVEAFF. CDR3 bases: TGTGCCAGCAGTGAATTAGGCACCCCGGACAGGGAGGTTGAAGCTTTCTTT.

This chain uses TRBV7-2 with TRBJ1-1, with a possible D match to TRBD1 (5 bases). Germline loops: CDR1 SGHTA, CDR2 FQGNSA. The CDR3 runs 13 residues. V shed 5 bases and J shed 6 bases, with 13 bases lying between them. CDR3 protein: CASSVSGSAEAFF. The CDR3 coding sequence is TGTGCCAGCAGCGTATCAGGGTCGGCTGAAGCTTTCTTT. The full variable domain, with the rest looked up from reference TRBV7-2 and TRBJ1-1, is GAGVSQSPSNKVTEKGKDVELRCDPISGHTALYWYRQSLGQGLEFLIYFQGNSAPDKSGLPSDRFSAERTGGSVSTLTIQRTQQEDSAVYLCASSVSGSAEAFFGQGTRLTVV.

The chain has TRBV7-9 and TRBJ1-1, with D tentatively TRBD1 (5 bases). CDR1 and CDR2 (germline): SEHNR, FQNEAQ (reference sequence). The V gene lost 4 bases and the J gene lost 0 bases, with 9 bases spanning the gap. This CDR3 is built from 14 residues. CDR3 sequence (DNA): TGTGCCAGCAGCTGGGGGGTCGTGAACACTGAAGCTTTCTTT. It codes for CASSWGVVNTEAFF.

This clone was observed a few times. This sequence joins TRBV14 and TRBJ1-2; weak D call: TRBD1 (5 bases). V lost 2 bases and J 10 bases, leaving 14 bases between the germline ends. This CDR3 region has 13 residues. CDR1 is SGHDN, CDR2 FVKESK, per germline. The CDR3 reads CASSQSRQTYYTF. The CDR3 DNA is TGTGCCAGCAGCCAATCCCGACAGACTTACTACACCTTC. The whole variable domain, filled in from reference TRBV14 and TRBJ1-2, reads EAGVTQFPSHSVIEKGQTVTLRCDPISGHDNLYWYRRVMGKEIKFLLHFVKESKQDESGMPNNRFLAERTGGTYSTLKVQPAELEDSGVYFCASSQSRQTYYTFGSGTRLTVV.

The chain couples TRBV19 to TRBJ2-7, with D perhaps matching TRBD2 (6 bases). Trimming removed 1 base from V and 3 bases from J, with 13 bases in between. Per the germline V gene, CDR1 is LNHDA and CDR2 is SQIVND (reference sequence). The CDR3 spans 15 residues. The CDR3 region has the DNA TGTGCCAGTAGTATAGGCGGGACCGACGACTACGAGCAGTACTTC. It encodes CASSIGGTDDYEQYF.